This T cell receptor (beta chain) stems from a study of blood T cell repertoires in COVID-19. Study as a whole: Collection of acute and convalescent COVID-19 samples took place in the United States, Italy and Spain. PBMCs, B-cell-depleted T cells, or T cells provided the cDNA or gDNA that made up the material.

Source study methods: Cell counts per sample came from amplifying reference gene primers. The method was immunoSEQ multiplex PCR; TCRdb's version includes in-frame clones alone and lacks a portion of them. V, J and clone size reflect that table, while D and trimming were determined from the DNA. The sample contains 230,000 or so clones, around four fifths of which appear only once. Germline CDR1 reads SNHLY; CDR2 reads FYNNEI. The V gene lost 7 bases and the J gene lost 2 bases, with 6 bases spanning the gap. CDR3 length: 13 amino acids. The TCR was taken from a man between 35 and 55 years old with active or convalescent COVID-19. The chain joins TRBV2 to TRBJ2-6; no definite D call. Sequencing used peripheral blood. For the CDR3, the DNA is TGTGCCAGCAACCAGGCTGGGGCCAACGTCCTGACTTTC. Residues: CASNQAGANVLTF.